This entry concerns a single TCR beta chain. Its antigen is as yet unknown. The CDR3 has 20 amino acids. Germline-derived CDR1 and CDR2 are SGHTA and FQGNSA. The germline V and J ends were trimmed by 3 bases and 1 base, with 25 bases remaining between them. The data are from a study of naive and memory T cell subsets. Both TRBC1 and TRBC2 were covered by a beta constant-region primer of two equimolar oligonucleotides. Four rounds of PCR amplified the ligated cDNA using nested alpha and beta constant-region primers plus SP2. TCRdb passed the UMI-ligation and nested PCR reads through MiXCR, listing each CDR3 protein once. The top ten clones hold 0.09% to 0.13% of a sample with 150,000 or so distinct CDR3 sequences, 22% of them seen once. Findings of the study overall: Especially in CD8 cells, naive repertoires contained a few larger clonotypes, possibly CD45RA-re-expressing memory cells. In CD4 and CD8 cells, diversity dropped from naive through EMRA.

This chain links TRBV7-2 with TRBJ2-1, with D tentatively TRBD1 or TRBD2 (6 bases each). Sequencing input: naive CD4+ T cells from blood. The origin of this receptor is a human donor in good health. CDR3 region: CASSFILGQAQGGSYNEQFF. The DNA for the CDR3 is TGTGCCAGCAGCTTTATATTAGGGCAAGCACAGGGAGGTTCCTACAATGAGCAGTTCTTC.